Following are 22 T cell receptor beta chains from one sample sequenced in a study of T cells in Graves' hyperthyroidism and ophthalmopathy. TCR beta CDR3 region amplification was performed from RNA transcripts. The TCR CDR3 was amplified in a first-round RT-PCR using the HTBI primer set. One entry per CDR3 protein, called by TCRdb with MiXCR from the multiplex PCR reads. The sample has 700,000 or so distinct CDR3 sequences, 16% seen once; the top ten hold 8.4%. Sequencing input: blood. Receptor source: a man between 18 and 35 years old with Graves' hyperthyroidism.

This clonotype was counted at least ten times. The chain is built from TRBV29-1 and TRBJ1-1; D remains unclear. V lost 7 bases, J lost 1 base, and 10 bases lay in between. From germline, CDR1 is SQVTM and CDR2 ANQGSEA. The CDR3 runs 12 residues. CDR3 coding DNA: TGCAGCGCATTGCGGGAGAACACTGAAGCTTTCTTT. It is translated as CSALRENTEAFF.

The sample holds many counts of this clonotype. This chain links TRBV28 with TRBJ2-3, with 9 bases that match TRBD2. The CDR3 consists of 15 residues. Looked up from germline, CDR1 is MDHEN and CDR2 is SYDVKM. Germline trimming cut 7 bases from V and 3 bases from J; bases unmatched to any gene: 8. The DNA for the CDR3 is TGTGCCAGCACTTTTGGCGGGAGGGTAACAGATACGCAGTATTTT. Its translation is CASTFGGRVTDTQYF.

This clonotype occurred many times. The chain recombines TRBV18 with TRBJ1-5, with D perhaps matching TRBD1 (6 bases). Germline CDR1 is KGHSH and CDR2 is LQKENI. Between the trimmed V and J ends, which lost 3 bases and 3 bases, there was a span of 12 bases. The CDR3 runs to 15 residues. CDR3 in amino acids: CASSPVTGINQPQHF. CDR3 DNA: TGTGCCAGCTCACCTGTGACAGGAATCAATCAGCCCCAGCATTTT.

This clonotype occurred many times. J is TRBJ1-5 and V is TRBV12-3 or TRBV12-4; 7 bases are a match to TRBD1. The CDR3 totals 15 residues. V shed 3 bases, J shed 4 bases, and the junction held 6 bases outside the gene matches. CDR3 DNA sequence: TGTGCCAGCAGTTTGAGGACAGGCCTAAATCAGCCCCAGCATTTT. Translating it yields CASSLRTGLNQPQHF.

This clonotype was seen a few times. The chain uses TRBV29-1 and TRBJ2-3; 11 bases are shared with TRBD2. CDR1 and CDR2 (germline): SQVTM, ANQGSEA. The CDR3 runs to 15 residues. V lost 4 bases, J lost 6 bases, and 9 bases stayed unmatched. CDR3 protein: CSVGIAGGLSDTQYF. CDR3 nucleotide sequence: TGCAGCGTTGGGATAGCGGGAGGGCTATCGGATACGCAGTATTTT.

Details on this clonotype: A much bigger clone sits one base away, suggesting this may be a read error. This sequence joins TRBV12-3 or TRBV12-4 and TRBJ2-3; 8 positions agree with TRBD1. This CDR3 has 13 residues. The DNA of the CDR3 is TGTACCAGCAGTTGGGACAGGAAGGGAACGCAGTATTTT. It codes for CTSSWDRKGTQYF.

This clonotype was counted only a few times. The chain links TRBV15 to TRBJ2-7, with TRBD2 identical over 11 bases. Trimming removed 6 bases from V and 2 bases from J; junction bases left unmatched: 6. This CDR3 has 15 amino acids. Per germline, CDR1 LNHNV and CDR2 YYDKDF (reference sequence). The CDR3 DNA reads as TGTGCCACCAGAACCACTAGCGGGGGCCCCTACGAGCAGTACTTC. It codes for CATRTTSGGPYEQYF.

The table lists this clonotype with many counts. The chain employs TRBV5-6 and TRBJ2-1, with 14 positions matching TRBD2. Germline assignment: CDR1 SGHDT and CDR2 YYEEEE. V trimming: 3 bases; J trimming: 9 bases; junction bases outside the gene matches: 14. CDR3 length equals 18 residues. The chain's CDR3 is CASSSIPGLAGDRGEQFF. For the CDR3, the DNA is TGTGCCAGCAGCTCTATCCCGGGACTAGCGGGAGATCGGGGTGAGCAGTTCTTC.

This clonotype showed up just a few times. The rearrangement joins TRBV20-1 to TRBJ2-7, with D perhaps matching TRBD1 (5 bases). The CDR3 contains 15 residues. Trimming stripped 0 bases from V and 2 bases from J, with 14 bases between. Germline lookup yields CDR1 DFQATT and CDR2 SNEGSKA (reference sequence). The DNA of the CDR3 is TGCAGTGCTAGAGATTTTCAGGGCTCCCCCTACGAGCAGTACTTC. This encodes CSARDFQGSPYEQYF.

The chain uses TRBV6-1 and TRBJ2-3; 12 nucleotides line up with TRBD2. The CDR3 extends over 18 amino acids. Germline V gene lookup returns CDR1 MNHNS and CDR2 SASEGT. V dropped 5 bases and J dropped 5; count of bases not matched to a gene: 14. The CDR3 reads CASSRTSGNGFRGDTQYF. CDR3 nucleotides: TGTGCCAGCAGTCGGACTAGCGGGAACGGGTTCCGCGGAGATACGCAGTATTTT.

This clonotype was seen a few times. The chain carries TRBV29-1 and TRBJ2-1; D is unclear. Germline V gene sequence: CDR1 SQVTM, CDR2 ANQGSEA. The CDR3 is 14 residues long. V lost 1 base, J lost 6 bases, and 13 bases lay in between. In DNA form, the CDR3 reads TGCAGCGTTGAAGGGCGGCAGGTCGGCAATGAGCAGTTCTTC. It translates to CSVEGRQVGNEQFF.

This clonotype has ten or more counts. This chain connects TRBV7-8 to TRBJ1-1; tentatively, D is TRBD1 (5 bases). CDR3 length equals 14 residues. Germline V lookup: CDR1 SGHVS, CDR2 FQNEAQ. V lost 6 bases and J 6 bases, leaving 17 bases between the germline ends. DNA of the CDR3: TGTGCCAGCAGGCATCAGGGTATAGTAGCTGAAGCTTTCTTT. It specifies CASRHQGIVAEAFF.

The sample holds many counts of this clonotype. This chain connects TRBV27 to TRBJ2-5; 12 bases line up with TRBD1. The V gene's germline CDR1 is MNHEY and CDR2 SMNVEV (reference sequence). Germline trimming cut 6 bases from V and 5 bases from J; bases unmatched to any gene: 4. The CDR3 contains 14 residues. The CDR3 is CASRGQGAGETQYF. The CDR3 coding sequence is TGTGCCAGCAGGGGACAGGGGGCAGGGGAGACCCAGTACTTC.

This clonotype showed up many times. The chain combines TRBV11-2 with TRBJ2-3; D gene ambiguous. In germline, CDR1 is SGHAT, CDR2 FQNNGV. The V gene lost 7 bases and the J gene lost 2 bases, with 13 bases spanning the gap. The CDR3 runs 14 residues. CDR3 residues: CASTAIGNTDTQYF. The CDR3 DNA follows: TGTGCCAGCACTGCGATAGGGAACACAGATACGCAGTATTTT.

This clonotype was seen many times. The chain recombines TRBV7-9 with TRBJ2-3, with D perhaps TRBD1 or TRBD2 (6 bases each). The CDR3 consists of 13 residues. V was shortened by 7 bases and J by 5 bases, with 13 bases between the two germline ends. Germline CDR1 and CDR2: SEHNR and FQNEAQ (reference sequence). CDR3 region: CASILGGGDTQYF. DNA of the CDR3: TGTGCCAGCATCCTGGGGGGCGGAGATACGCAGTATTTT.

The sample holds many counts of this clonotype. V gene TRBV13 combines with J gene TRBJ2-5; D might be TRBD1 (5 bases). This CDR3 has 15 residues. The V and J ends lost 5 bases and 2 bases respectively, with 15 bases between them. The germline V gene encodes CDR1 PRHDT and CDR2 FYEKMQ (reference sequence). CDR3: CASSPGWPLQETQYF. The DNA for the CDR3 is TGTGCCAGCAGCCCAGGGTGGCCCCTTCAAGAGACCCAGTACTTC. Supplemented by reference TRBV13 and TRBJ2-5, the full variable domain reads AAGVIQSPRHLIKEKRETATLKCYPIPRHDTVYWYQQGPGQDPQFLISFYEKMQSDKGSIPDRFSAQQFSDYHSELNMSSLELGDSALYFCASSPGWPLQETQYFGPGTRLLVL.

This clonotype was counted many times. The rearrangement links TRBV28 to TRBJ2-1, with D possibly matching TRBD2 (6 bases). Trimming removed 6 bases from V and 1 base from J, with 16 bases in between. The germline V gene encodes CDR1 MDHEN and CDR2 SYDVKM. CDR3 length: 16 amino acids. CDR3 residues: CASSRGLSLSYNEQFF. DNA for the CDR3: TGTGCCAGCAGCCGGGGACTCTCCTTATCCTACAATGAGCAGTTCTTC.

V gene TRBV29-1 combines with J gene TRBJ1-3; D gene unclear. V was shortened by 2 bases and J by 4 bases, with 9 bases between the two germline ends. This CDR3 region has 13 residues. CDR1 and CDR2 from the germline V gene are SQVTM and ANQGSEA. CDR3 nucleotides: TGCAGCGTTGAACTACAGTTCGGAAACACCATATATTTT. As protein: CSVELQFGNTIYF.

The CDR3 protein is CASSLTGTDAYSNQPQHF. The CDR3 coding sequence is TGTGCCAGCAGCTTAACGGGAACAGATGCATATAGCAATCAGCCCCAGCATTTT. The V call is TRBV7-3, the J call TRBJ1-5, with no clear D. Germline V gene sequence: CDR1 SGHTA, CDR2 FQGTGA. V was shortened by 0 bases and J by 0 bases, with 15 bases between the two germline ends. This CDR3 is 18 amino acids long.

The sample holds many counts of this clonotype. CDR3 nucleotides: TGTGCCAGCAGTTACTCCGGGGGCCAAGAGACCCAGTACTTC. Its protein is CASSYSGGQETQYF. The J gene is TRBJ2-5, the V gene TRBV6-5; weak D call: TRBD2 (6 bases). The CDR3 is 14 residues long. V gave up 0 bases and J gave up 1 base, with 6 bases separating them. Germline loops: CDR1 MNHEY, CDR2 SVGAGI.

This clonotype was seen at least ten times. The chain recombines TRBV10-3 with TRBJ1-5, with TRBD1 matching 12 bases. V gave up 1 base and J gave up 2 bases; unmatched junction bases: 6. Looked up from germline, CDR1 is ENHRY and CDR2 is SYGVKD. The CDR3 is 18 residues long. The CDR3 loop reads CAISEFGTGGSGNQPQHF. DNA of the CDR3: TGTGCCATCAGTGAGTTCGGGACAGGGGGCTCTGGCAATCAGCCCCAGCATTTT.

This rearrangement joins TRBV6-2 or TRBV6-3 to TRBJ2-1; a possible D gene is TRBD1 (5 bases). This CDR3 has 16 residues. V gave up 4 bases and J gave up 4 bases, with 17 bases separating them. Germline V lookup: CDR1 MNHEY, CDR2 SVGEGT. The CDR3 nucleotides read TGTGCCAGCAGTTCGAGAGGCCCTCCAGGGTACAATGAGCAGTTCTTC. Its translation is CASSSRGPPGYNEQFF.